This TCR beta chain was captured in a study of T cells in Graves' hyperthyroidism and ophthalmopathy. A word on this clonotype: A read error may produce the germline difference seen at one junction end.

In making diagnoses, clinical symptoms, serum thyroxine and TRAb, thyroid ultrasound and orbital computed tomography were all used. TCR beta CDR3 region amplification was performed from RNA transcripts. During a first-round RT-PCR of the TCR CDR3, the HTBI primer set was used. Each CDR3 protein is one row after TCRdb ran MiXCR on the multiplex PCR reads. The sample has about half a million distinct CDR3 sequences, roughly 22% seen once. This CDR3 region has 15 residues. CDR1 is SSHAT, CDR2 FNYEAQ, per germline (reference sequence). The specimen sequenced was blood. This TCR was recovered from a woman in her 70s with Graves' ophthalmopathy. This chain links TRBV7-7 with TRBJ2-1; 8 bases align to TRBD1. CDR3 protein: CASSADRVTYNEQFF. For the CDR3, the DNA is TGTGCTAGCAGCGCGGACAGGGTAACCTACAATGAGCAGTTCTTC. The full variable domain, rest sourced from reference TRBV7-7 and TRBJ2-1, is GAGVSQSPRYKVTKRGQDVTLRCDPISSHATLYWYQQALGQGPEFLTYFNYEAQPDKSGLPSDRFSAERPEGSISTLTIQRTEQRDSAMYRCASSADRVTYNEQFFGPGTRLTVL.